This is a list of T cell receptor beta chains from one sample in a study of T cell changes during pregnancy in multiple sclerosis. Here immunoSEQ multiplex PCR was the method, and the copy in TCRdb shows in-frame clones only, minus some. The data hold some 31,000 clones, with 80% to 90% observed a single time. The sequencing here drew on CD8+ T cells from peripheral blood mononuclear cells, taken in the second trimester of pregnancy. The receptors shown here come from a female donor with multiple sclerosis, enrolled in a pregnancy study. The CDR3 runs from the conserved cysteine through the conserved F or W. Each record gives: J gene, V gene, D gene, clone size, CDR3 DNA, CDR3 protein. D genes are given only for firm matches. Only part of the rows carry a size: once, few, many, or a class if the clone is expanded.

j_call: TRBJ2-3; v_call: TRBV11-1; d_call: TRBD1; clone_size: once; cdr3_nt: TGTGCCAGCAGCGCAAGACAGGGTGGCACAGATACGCAGTATTTT; cdr3_aa: CASSARQGGTDTQYF
j_call: TRBJ2-1; v_call: TRBV6-1; d_call: NA; clone_size: NA; cdr3_nt: TGTGCCAGCCTTATGGCCCCGGGTGGGTACAATGAGCAGTTCTTC; cdr3_aa: CASLMAPGGYNEQFF
j_call: TRBJ1-1; v_call: TRBV5-4; d_call: NA; clone_size: NA; cdr3_nt: TGTGCCAGCAGGGCGGCGAACACTGAAGCTTTCTTT; cdr3_aa: CASRAANTEAFF
j_call: TRBJ1-1; v_call: TRBV5-5; d_call: NA; clone_size: once; cdr3_nt: TGTGCCAGCAGCTTCATGGGGGGGGCTGAAGCTTTCTTT; cdr3_aa: CASSFMGGAEAFF
j_call: TRBJ2-3; v_call: TRBV5-4; d_call: TRBD2; clone_size: NA; cdr3_nt: TGTGCCAGCAGACCAACTAGCGGAGGTACGCAGTATTTT; cdr3_aa: CASRPTSGGTQYF
j_call: TRBJ2-1; v_call: TRBV7-9; d_call: TRBD2; clone_size: NA; cdr3_nt: TGTGCCAGCAGGCCGGGACTAGCGGGAGGGGATGAGCAGTTCTTC; cdr3_aa: CASRPGLAGGDEQFF
j_call: TRBJ2-1; v_call: TRBV5-1; d_call: TRBD1; clone_size: NA; cdr3_nt: TGCGCCAGCAAGGGCCCGGGACAGGGGGCGGATGAGCAGTTCTTC; cdr3_aa: CASKGPGQGADEQFF
j_call: TRBJ2-7; v_call: TRBV7-8; d_call: TRBD2; clone_size: NA; cdr3_nt: TGTGCCAGCAGCTTAATTGGCGGGAGTAGTTCCTACGAGCAGTACTTC; cdr3_aa: CASSLIGGSSSYEQYF
j_call: TRBJ2-5; v_call: TRBV7-8; d_call: NA; clone_size: NA; cdr3_nt: TGTGCCAGCAGCTTAATCGGGGACATCCTCCAAGAGACCCAGTACTTC; cdr3_aa: CASSLIGDILQETQYF
j_call: TRBJ1-5; v_call: TRBV10-3; d_call: NA; clone_size: NA; cdr3_nt: TGTGCCATCAGTGAGGAGGGCGACAACAATCAGCCCCAGCATTTT; cdr3_aa: CAISEEGDNNQPQHF
j_call: TRBJ2-2; v_call: TRBV4-2; d_call: TRBD1; clone_size: few; cdr3_nt: TGTGCCAGCAGCCAAGAGGACAGGGAGAACACCGGGGAGCTGTTTTTT; cdr3_aa: CASSQEDRENTGELFF
j_call: TRBJ1-1; v_call: TRBV29-1; d_call: TRBD1; clone_size: NA; cdr3_nt: TGCAGCGTTGAATCTTCAGGGGGAGCTTTCTTT; cdr3_aa: CSVESSGGAFF
j_call: TRBJ2-7; v_call: TRBV2; d_call: NA; clone_size: once; cdr3_nt: TGTGCCACCTCGACAGACCCCTACGAGCAGTACTTC; cdr3_aa: CATSTDPYEQYF
j_call: TRBJ2-3; v_call: TRBV4-3; d_call: NA; clone_size: NA; cdr3_nt: TGCGCCAGCAGCCAAGATGGAGGGAGCACAGATACGCAGTATTTT; cdr3_aa: CASSQDGGSTDTQYF
j_call: TRBJ2-1; v_call: TRBV27; d_call: TRBD2; clone_size: NA; cdr3_nt: TGTGCCGCCTGGACTAGCGGGATTATCGATGAGCAGTTCTTC; cdr3_aa: CAAWTSGIIDEQFF
j_call: TRBJ1-2; v_call: TRBV6-5; d_call: TRBD1; clone_size: NA; cdr3_nt: TGTGCCAGCAGTTACACCACCGGGACAGGGCGGGATGGCTACACCTTC; cdr3_aa: CASSYTTGTGRDGYTF
j_call: TRBJ2-7; v_call: TRBV19; d_call: NA; clone_size: once; cdr3_nt: TGTGCCAGTAGTGTAGACACCGAGGACTACGAGCAGTACTTC; cdr3_aa: CASSVDTEDYEQYF
j_call: TRBJ1-2; v_call: TRBV5-4; d_call: TRBD1; clone_size: NA; cdr3_nt: TGTGCCAGCAGCTTGGACAGGGGCCCCTATGGCTACACCTTC; cdr3_aa: CASSLDRGPYGYTF
j_call: TRBJ2-5; v_call: TRBV7-9; d_call: NA; clone_size: NA; cdr3_nt: TGTGCCAGCACTTCGGGGGGCATGGAGACCCAGTACTTC; cdr3_aa: CASTSGGMETQYF
j_call: TRBJ2-3; v_call: TRBV10-3; d_call: NA; clone_size: NA; cdr3_nt: TGTGCCGTGGGAGTACCCACAGATACGCAGTATTTT; cdr3_aa: CAVGVPTDTQYF
j_call: TRBJ2-7; v_call: TRBV30; d_call: NA; clone_size: NA; cdr3_nt: TGTGCCTGGAGTGTAATCGACGGAGACTACGAGCAGTACTTC; cdr3_aa: CAWSVIDGDYEQYF
j_call: TRBJ2-3; v_call: TRBV11-2; d_call: TRBD2; clone_size: NA; cdr3_nt: TGTGCCAGCAGCTTAGTAGCGGCGGGAGGGCAGTATTTT; cdr3_aa: CASSLVAAGGQYF
j_call: TRBJ2-5; v_call: TRBV7-8; d_call: TRBD2; clone_size: NA; cdr3_nt: TGTGCCAGCAGCGCGCTAGCGGGAGGGCCAGAGACCCAGTACTTC; cdr3_aa: CASSALAGGPETQYF
j_call: TRBJ2-1; v_call: TRBV6-5; d_call: NA; clone_size: NA; cdr3_nt: TGTGCCAGCGGGTGGGTCGGTGCGGGGGAGCAGTTCTTC; cdr3_aa: CASGWVGAGEQFF
j_call: TRBJ2-7; v_call: TRBV7-9; d_call: NA; clone_size: NA; cdr3_nt: TGTGCCAGCAGCTTAGTAAACAGGGCCTACGAGCAGTACTTC; cdr3_aa: CASSLVNRAYEQYF
j_call: TRBJ2-7; v_call: TRBV10-1; d_call: TRBD2; clone_size: NA; cdr3_nt: TGCGCCAGACCTAGCGGGAGGCCATTTAAACGCTACTACGAGCAGTACTTC; cdr3_aa: CARPSGRPFKRYYEQYF
j_call: TRBJ1-1; v_call: TRBV5-1; d_call: TRBD1; clone_size: NA; cdr3_nt: TGCGCCAGCAGCCCAATGACAGGGGCTGAAGCTTTCTTT; cdr3_aa: CASSPMTGAEAFF
j_call: TRBJ1-2; v_call: TRBV27; d_call: TRBD1; clone_size: NA; cdr3_nt: TGTGCCAGCAGTTTTATCCAGGGGGGATATGGCTACACCTTC; cdr3_aa: CASSFIQGGYGYTF
j_call: TRBJ2-5; v_call: TRBV7-6; d_call: TRBD2; clone_size: NA; cdr3_nt: TGTGCCAGCAGCTCACTAGCGGGAGTCCCAGAGACCCAGTACTTC; cdr3_aa: CASSSLAGVPETQYF
j_call: TRBJ2-1; v_call: TRBV6-4; d_call: TRBD2; clone_size: few; cdr3_nt: TGTGCCAGCAGTGAACTAGCGGGGGACTACAATGAGCAGTTCTTC; cdr3_aa: CASSELAGDYNEQFF
j_call: TRBJ2-3; v_call: TRBV19; d_call: TRBD2; clone_size: once; cdr3_nt: TGTGCCACCACCCCCACTAGCGGGATCGCAGATACGCAGTATTTT; cdr3_aa: CATTPTSGIADTQYF
j_call: TRBJ2-5; v_call: TRBV6-6; d_call: NA; clone_size: once; cdr3_nt: TGTGCCAGCAGTTCAGGGTTGGAGTGGCAAGAGACCCAGTACTTC; cdr3_aa: CASSSGLEWQETQYF
j_call: TRBJ1-1; v_call: TRBV15; d_call: NA; clone_size: NA; cdr3_nt: TGTGCCACCAGCAGAGATAATACAGCTTTCGAAGCTTTCTTT; cdr3_aa: CATSRDNTAFEAFF
j_call: TRBJ1-5; v_call: TRBV28; d_call: TRBD1; clone_size: NA; cdr3_nt: TGTGCCAGCAGTTTATTCTTCAGGACAGGAATACCTCTAGTTCGTCAGCCCCAGCATTTT; cdr3_aa: CASSLFFRTGIPLVRQPQHF
j_call: TRBJ2-3; v_call: TRBV7-9; d_call: NA; clone_size: NA; cdr3_nt: TGTGCCAGCAGCTTCCCCGGGGGACTCCCCGCCCCAGATACGCAGTATTTT; cdr3_aa: CASSFPGGLPAPDTQYF
j_call: TRBJ2-5; v_call: TRBV7-3; d_call: TRBD2; clone_size: NA; cdr3_nt: TGTGCCAGCAGCCCAATTAGCGGGGGGCAAGAGACCCAGTACTTC; cdr3_aa: CASSPISGGQETQYF
j_call: TRBJ2-7; v_call: TRBV7-6; d_call: TRBD1; clone_size: NA; cdr3_nt: TGTGCCAGCAGCCCGGGACAGTTGGATTGGCAGTACTTC; cdr3_aa: CASSPGQLDWQYF
j_call: TRBJ2-7; v_call: TRBV9; d_call: TRBD1; clone_size: once; cdr3_nt: TGTGCCAGCAGCCTAGGACAGGGGCCCTACGAGCAGTACTTC; cdr3_aa: CASSLGQGPYEQYF
j_call: TRBJ1-2; v_call: TRBV29-1; d_call: TRBD1; clone_size: few; cdr3_nt: TGCAGCGCCGAAAGACCCCGGGACAGGGCTTATGGCTACACCTTC; cdr3_aa: CSAERPRDRAYGYTF